This passage covers 9 T cell receptor beta chains from one sample sequenced in a study of early T cells in non-severe SARS-CoV-2 infection. One entry per CDR3 protein results from TCRdb running MiXCR on the 5' RACE reads. The sample has 65,000 to 95,000 distinct CDR3 sequences, roughly 4.7% seen once; the top ten hold around 7.5%. The sequences come from whole blood, collected at baseline. The receptors stem from an adult who was a healthcare worker with PCR-confirmed SARS-CoV-2 infection or an uninfected control (not recorded which).

This clonotype was detected many times. This rearrangement joins TRBV12-3 or TRBV12-4 to TRBJ2-5; 8 bases are a match to TRBD2. The CDR3 is made up of 14 amino acids. V lost 5 bases to trimming and J lost 5 bases; unmatched junction nucleotides: 7. The CDR3 is CASSPGTSRETQYF. In nucleotides, the CDR3 is TGTGCCAGCAGTCCCGGGACTAGTAGGGAGACCCAGTACTTC.

In its sample, this clonotype was seen many times. The chain combines TRBV6-5 with TRBJ1-1; 7 bases agree with TRBD1. This CDR3 is 16 amino acids long. Per germline, CDR1 MNHEY and CDR2 SVGAGI. Germline trimming cut 5 bases from V and 0 bases from J; bases unmatched to any gene: 9. Written as DNA, the CDR3 is TGTGCCAGCAGTACCCCGACAGGGCCATTGAACACTGAAGCTTTCTTT. This translates into CASSTPTGPLNTEAFF.

This clonotype appeared a few times. The rearrangement joins TRBV28 to TRBJ2-5; TRBD1 aligns across 7 bases. Germline V gene sequence: CDR1 MDHEN, CDR2 SYDVKM. V trimming: 1 base; J trimming: 4 bases; junction bases outside the gene matches: 9. The CDR3 contains 16 residues. DNA of the CDR3: TGTGCCAGCAGTTTATTGCTTACAGGGGAAGGAGAGACCCAGTACTTC. It encodes CASSLLLTGEGETQYF.

This chain links TRBV30 with TRBJ1-1; 9 nucleotides align to TRBD1. The CDR3 contains 14 residues. Unmatched junction bases numbered 12, after V lost 4 bases and J lost 9 bases. Germline CDR1 and CDR2: GTSNPN and SVGIG (reference sequence). The CDR3 spells CAWNTGQGALKAFF. CDR3 in DNA: TGTGCCTGGAATACGGGACAGGGCGCGCTAAAAGCTTTCTTT. The whole variable domain, remainder taken from reference TRBV30 and TRBJ1-1, is SQTIHQWPATLVQPVGSPLSLECTVEGTSNPNLYWYRQAAGRGLQLLFYSVGIGQISSEVPQNLSASRPQDRQFILSSKKLLLSDSGFYLCAWNTGQGALKAFFGQGTRLTVV.

This clonotype was observed many times. V and J are TRBV20-1 and TRBJ2-5, with 11 bases aligning to TRBD2. The CDR3 is 16 amino acids. Germline CDR1 is DFQATT and CDR2 is SNEGSKA (reference sequence). V trimming: 5 bases; J trimming: 5 bases; junction bases outside the gene matches: 13. The DNA of the CDR3 is TGCAGTGCTTACCCGGGACTAGCGGACCCGAGGGAGACCCAGTACTTC. Its protein is CSAYPGLADPRETQYF.

The chain links TRBV28 to TRBJ2-2; D is undetermined. CDR1 and CDR2 from the germline V gene are MDHEN and SYDVKM. The CDR3 contains 14 residues. The germline V and J ends were trimmed by 3 bases and 3 bases, with 8 bases remaining between them. CDR3: CASSFGRYTGELFF. In nucleotides, the CDR3 is TGTGCCAGCAGTTTTGGGCGGTACACCGGGGAGCTGTTTTTT.

This clonotype has only a few counts. This sequence joins TRBV20-1 and TRBJ1-3; TRBD1 matches 7 bases. CDR1 and CDR2 from the germline V gene are DFQATT and SNEGSKA (reference sequence). The CDR3 consists of 13 residues. V lost 0 bases to trimming and J lost 7 bases; unmatched junction nucleotides: 3. The CDR3 region is CSARDRGFNTIYF. In nucleotides, the CDR3 is TGCAGTGCTAGAGACAGGGGGTTCAACACCATATATTTT.

This clonotype has just a few counts. The chain combines TRBV10-3 with TRBJ2-3; the match to TRBD2 covers 12 bases. Germline V gene lookup returns CDR1 ENHRY and CDR2 SYGVKD. The CDR3 loop spans 18 amino acids. V shed 0 bases and J 3 bases; nucleotides not matched to a gene: 7. The chain's CDR3 is CAISESVWLAGGTDTQYF. For the CDR3, the DNA is TGTGCCATCAGTGAGTCTGTATGGCTAGCGGGAGGGACAGATACGCAGTATTTT.

This clonotype was seen ten or more times. The chain is built from TRBV4-1 and TRBJ1-1; D gene uncertain. Germline V gene data show CDR1 as MGHRA and CDR2 as YSYEKL. Trimming removed 0 bases from V and 2 bases from J, with 7 bases in between. This CDR3 region has 14 residues. The CDR3 DNA is TGCGCCAGCAGCCAAGATCCCGCAAACACTGAAGCTTTCTTT. It yields the protein CASSQDPANTEAFF.